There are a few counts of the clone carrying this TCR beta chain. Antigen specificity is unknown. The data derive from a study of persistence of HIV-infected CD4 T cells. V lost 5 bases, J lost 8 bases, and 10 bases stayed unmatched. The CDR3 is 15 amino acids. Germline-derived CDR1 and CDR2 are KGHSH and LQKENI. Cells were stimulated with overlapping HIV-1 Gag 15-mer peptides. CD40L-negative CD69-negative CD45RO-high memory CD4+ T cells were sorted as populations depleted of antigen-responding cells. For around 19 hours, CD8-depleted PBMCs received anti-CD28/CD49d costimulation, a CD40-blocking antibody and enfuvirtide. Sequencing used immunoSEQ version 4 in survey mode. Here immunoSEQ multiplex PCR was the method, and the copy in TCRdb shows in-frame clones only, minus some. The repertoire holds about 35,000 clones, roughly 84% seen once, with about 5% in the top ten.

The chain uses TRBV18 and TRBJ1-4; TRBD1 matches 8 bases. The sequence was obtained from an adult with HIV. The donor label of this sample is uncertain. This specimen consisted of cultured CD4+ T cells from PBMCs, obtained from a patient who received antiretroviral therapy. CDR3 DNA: TGTGCCAGCTCATCATCGGACAGGGTGGTCGAAAAACTGTTTTTT. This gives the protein CASSSSDRVVEKLFF.